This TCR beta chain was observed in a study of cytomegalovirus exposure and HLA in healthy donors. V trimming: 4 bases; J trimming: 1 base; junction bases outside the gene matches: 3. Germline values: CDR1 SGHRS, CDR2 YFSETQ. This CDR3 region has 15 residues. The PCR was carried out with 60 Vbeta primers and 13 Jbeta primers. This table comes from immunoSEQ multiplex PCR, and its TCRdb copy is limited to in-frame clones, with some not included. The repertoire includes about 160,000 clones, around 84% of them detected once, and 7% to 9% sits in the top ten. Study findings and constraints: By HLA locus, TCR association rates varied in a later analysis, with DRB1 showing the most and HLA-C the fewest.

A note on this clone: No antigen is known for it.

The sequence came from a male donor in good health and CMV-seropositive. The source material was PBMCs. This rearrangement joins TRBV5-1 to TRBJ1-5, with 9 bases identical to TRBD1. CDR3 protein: CASSTGTGSNQPQHF. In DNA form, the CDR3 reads TGCGCCAGCAGCACCGGGACAGGGAGCAATCAGCCCCAGCATTTT.